The present TCR beta chain was sequenced within a study of CD8 T cells in ankylosing spondylitis. With respect to this clonotype: The target antigen is unknown.

The length of the CDR3 is 15 residues. Study-wide findings and caveats: Reports say disease-linked clones showed up significantly more in matched ankylosing spondylitis synovial fluid. Blood from ankylosing spondylitis patients appeared to carry a characteristic eight-variant TCR beta motif. Prior literature has documented some motif variants in synovial fluid and blood from reactive arthritis. Disease-linked clones bore a CD8+ phenotype, appearing relatively rarely in peripheral blood.

Quantitative 5'-RACE with molecular barcodes generated TCR beta libraries. TCRdb re-derived calls from the 5' RACE reads in MiXCR, one entry per CDR3 protein. Among approximately 440,000 distinct CDR3 sequences listed, more than 15% were seen once. Sequenced sample: blood, either unsorted or a sorted T cell fraction (not recorded which). This receptor was identified in a male donor with ankylosing spondylitis. This chain links TRBV12-1 with TRBJ2-7; no DNA check was done on the table's D call, TRBD2. TRBV12-1 is a listed pseudogene. The CDR3 DNA follows: TGTGCCAGCACCGGAGGACTGACACCGGCCCGAGAGCAGTACTTC. It specifies CASTGGLTPAREQYF.